The next 18 T cell receptor beta chains were all read from a single sample in a study of neurological immune-mediated disorders. MiXCR, applied by TCRdb to the 5' RACE reads, yields one record per CDR3 protein. The data contain some 87,000 distinct CDR3 sequences, roughly 13% of them seen just once; the ten biggest clones take up just under 5%. Time point defined: longitudinal time-point 2. Specimen: PBMCs. These receptors were obtained from a female donor with HTLV-1-associated myelopathy (HAM/TSP).

With respect to this clonotype: This may be a read error, as it is one base from a much larger clone. This sequence joins TRBV5-6 and TRBJ2-1; D possibly uses TRBD1 or TRBD2 (5 bases each). Germline CDR1 reads SGHDT; CDR2 reads YYEEEE. This CDR3 comprises 15 residues. Trimming left V 4 bases short and J 9 bases short, with 20 bases between. CDR3 region: CASSQGTFLTAEQFF. The CDR3, as DNA: TGTGCCAGCAGCCAAGGGACCTTCCTCACCGCTGAGCAGTTCTTC.

This clonotype was found many times. The chain couples TRBV5-1 to TRBJ2-7; no clear D gene. Trimming left V 1 base short and J 0 bases short, with 5 bases between. CDR1 and CDR2 from the germline V gene are SGHRS and YFSETQ. CDR3 length: 13 amino acids. The CDR3 sequence: CASSLSPSYEQYF. CDR3 DNA: TGCGCCAGCAGCTTGTCACCCTCCTACGAGCAGTACTTC.

This clonotype was counted many times. V and J are TRBV20-1 and TRBJ2-1; 10 nucleotides agree with TRBD1. This CDR3 has 14 amino acids. V lost 7 bases to trimming and J lost 4 bases; unmatched junction nucleotides: 7. In germline, CDR1 is DFQATT, CDR2 SNEGSKA (reference sequence). The CDR3: CSVPGQGYYNEQFF. The CDR3, as DNA: TGCAGTGTCCCGGGACAGGGGTATTACAATGAGCAGTTCTTC.

J is TRBJ1-2 and V is TRBV5-1; no clear D gene. Trimming stripped 3 bases from V and 5 bases from J, with 20 bases between. Germline values: CDR1 SGHRS, CDR2 YFSETQ. The CDR3 has 16 residues. As DNA, the CDR3 is TGCGCCAGCAGCTCGTCGACAAGGGTAGGGTGTTATGGCTACACCTTC. Protein: CASSSSTRVGCYGYTF.

This clonotype was recorded many times. The J gene is TRBJ1-5, the V gene TRBV5-1; TRBD1 might be the D (5 bases). The CDR3 sequence is 16 residues long. CDR1 and CDR2 (germline): SGHRS, YFSETQ. Trimming took off 3 bases at V and 2 bases at J, with 15 bases between the two ends. In DNA form, the CDR3 reads TGCGCCAGCAGCTCAGGGAGGGGTCGGGGCAATCAGCCCCAGCATTTT. Amino acid sequence: CASSSGRGRGNQPQHF.

The table lists this clonotype with many counts. The chain has TRBV7-3 and TRBJ2-1; TRBD1 matches at 7 bases. Germline loops: CDR1 SGHTA, CDR2 FQGTGA. This CDR3 spans 12 amino acids. With V trimmed by 5 bases and J by 10 bases, 5 bases remained unmatched. The CDR3 bases are TGTGCCAGCAGCCCCGGGACAGAGGAGCAGTTCTTC. Translation gives CASSPGTEEQFF. The entire variable domain, with the rest obtained from reference TRBV7-3 and TRBJ2-1, is as follows: GAGVSQTPSNKVTEKGKYVELRCDPISGHTALYWYRQSLGQGPEFLIYFQGTGAADDSGLPNDRFFAVRPEGSVSTLKIQRTERGDSAVYLCASSPGTEEQFFGPGTRLTVL.

This clonotype has ten or more counts. V and J are TRBV5-1 and TRBJ1-2, with 10 nucleotides matching TRBD1. The CDR3 contains 15 residues. Trimming at V came to 4 bases and at J to 8 bases, leaving 11 bases not matched to a gene. CDR1 SGHRS and CDR2 YFSETQ come from the germline V gene. The CDR3 reads CASSLGTGDWYGYTF. CDR3 DNA: TGCGCCAGCAGCCTCGGGACAGGGGATTGGTACGGCTACACCTTC.

This clonotype was counted once. Just one base apart from a much larger clone, this may be a read error. J is TRBJ1-1 and V is TRBV28, with TRBD1 as a possible D gene (5 bases). The CDR3 spans 10 residues. Germline V gene lookup returns CDR1 MDHEN and CDR2 SYDVKM. The CDR3 loop is CVSRDREAFF. In DNA form, the CDR3 reads TGTGTCAGCAGGGATCGGGAAGCTTTCTTT.

There are many counts of this clonotype. The chain uses TRBV2 and TRBJ2-6; TRBD2 might be the D (5 bases). The CDR3 spans 16 residues. V dropped 6 bases and J dropped 4 bases, with 16 bases sitting between them. CDR1 and CDR2 (germline): SNHLY, FYNNEI. As DNA, the CDR3 is TGTGCCAGCAGGCGGGCCGGGCCCCGGGGGGCCAACGTCCTGACTTTC. Amino acids: CASRRAGPRGANVLTF.

This clonotype appeared many times. The J gene is TRBJ2-1, the V gene TRBV7-2; the match to TRBD2 covers 14 bases. The CDR3 contains 19 residues. Looked up from germline, CDR1 is SGHTA and CDR2 is FQGNSA. Trimming took 5 bases from V and 8 from J; bases not matched to a gene: 17. CDR3 loop: CASSLRLQTSGGGRHEQFF. In DNA, the CDR3 is TGTGCCAGCAGCCTTAGACTCCAGACTAGCGGGGGGGGTCGTCATGAGCAGTTCTTC.

The genes are TRBV20-1 and TRBJ2-7, with TRBD1 matching over 7 bases. The germline CDR1 and CDR2 sequences are DFQATT and SNEGSKA (reference sequence). Trimming cost V 0 bases and J 3 bases; bases outside gene matches: 14. This CDR3 has 17 residues. DNA for the CDR3: TGCAGTGCTAGAGATACCGAGTCGTCTAGGGGGCTCTACGAGCAGTACTTC. This gives the protein CSARDTESSRGLYEQYF.

This clonotype appeared many times. V usage is TRBV9 and J usage is TRBJ1-2; perhaps TRBD1 as D (6 bases). This CDR3 region has 14 residues. CDR1 and CDR2 from the germline V gene are SGDLS and YYNGEE. V gave up 6 bases and J gave up 2 bases, with 14 bases separating them. CDR3 sequence: CASTTGSGNYGYTF. CDR3 DNA sequence: TGTGCCAGCACCACAGGGTCGGGGAACTATGGCTACACCTTC.

The chain links TRBV7-9 to TRBJ2-1, with TRBD1 matching 7 bases. The CDR3 sequence is 16 residues long. From germline, CDR1 is SEHNR and CDR2 FQNEAQ (reference sequence). With 5 bases clipped from V and 9 bases from J, the junction kept 16 bases outside the gene matches. The CDR3 DNA sequence: TGTGCCAGCAGCCGTCCAGCCGGGACAGCCGAGGGTGAGCAGTTCTTC. This gives the protein CASSRPAGTAEGEQFF.

This clonotype was counted many times. The rearrangement uses TRBV12-3 or TRBV12-4 and TRBJ2-2; tentatively, D is TRBD2 (5 bases). V was cut by 6 bases and J by 4 bases, with 18 bases left in between. The CDR3 spans 16 residues. CDR3: CASSIVGGPSTGELFF. DNA of the CDR3: TGTGCCAGCAGCATAGTTGGAGGCCCGAGCACCGGGGAGCTGTTTTTT.

This clonotype was detected ten times or more. The V call is TRBV6-1, the J call TRBJ2-1; possibly TRBD2 for D (6 bases). The CDR3 runs to 15 residues. CDR1 and CDR2 (germline): MNHNS, SASEGT. Trimming stripped 6 bases from V and 2 bases from J, with 14 bases between. The CDR3 loop reads CASRYQGTAYNEQFF. In DNA form, the CDR3 reads TGTGCCAGCAGGTACCAAGGGACTGCCTACAATGAGCAGTTCTTC.

This clonotype appeared a few times. The chain uses TRBV7-8 and TRBJ2-2; 8 nucleotides align to TRBD2. Losses at the gene ends were 4 bases for V and 0 bases for J; bases not matched to a gene: 4. The germline gives CDR1 SGHVS, CDR2 FQNEAQ. CDR3 length equals 16 residues. CDR3 protein: CASSSPGGANTGELFF. As DNA, the CDR3 is TGTGCCAGCAGCTCCCCCGGGGGGGCGAACACCGGGGAGCTGTTTTTT.

In this sample, this clonotype turned up many times. V gene TRBV20-1 combines with J gene TRBJ2-3; 11 bases align to TRBD2. This CDR3 contains 16 residues. Germline loops: CDR1 DFQATT, CDR2 SNEGSKA (reference sequence). Unmatched junction bases numbered 7, after V lost 0 bases and J lost 5 bases. DNA for the CDR3: TGCAGTGCTAGAGATCGGGCTAGCGGGGGGAAAGATACGCAGTATTTT. Translated, it gives CSARDRASGGKDTQYF.

This rearrangement joins TRBV27 to TRBJ2-1; TRBD1 is a possible D gene (6 bases). This CDR3 is 14 amino acids long. V was cut by 4 bases and J by 7 bases, with 14 bases left in between. Germline CDR1 and CDR2: MNHEY and SMNVEV (reference sequence). The CDR3 loop reads CASSSPVTGNEQFF. The CDR3 coding sequence is TGTGCCAGCAGTTCCCCCGTTACAGGGAATGAGCAGTTCTTC.